This TCR beta chain originates from a study of shared clonotypes between healthy human individuals. Whole-study context: For every donor, three CD4 naive, three CD4 memory, two CD8 naive and one CD8 memory plates were used.

Whole-study findings and limits: Generally, estimated richness proved larger in naive subsets than it did in memory subsets.

The assay was immunoSEQ multiplex PCR, and TCRdb's table has in-frame clones only and misses some. The sample carries around 1 million clones, 60% to 85% recorded once. CDR1 LNHNV and CDR2 YYDKDF come from the germline V gene (reference sequence). The junction had 6 bases not matched to a gene; V was cut back by 0 bases and J by 5 bases. The CDR3 runs 15 residues. Worth noting for this clone: Its antigen is unknown.

The source material was memory CD4+ T cells sorted from blood. Stated subset: CD45RA-negative fraction. The clonotype originates from a man aged 18 to 30 in good health. J is TRBJ1-2 and V is TRBV15, with 7 bases aligning to TRBD1. The CDR3 sequence is CATSRDLGTAYGYTF. The CDR3 nucleotides are TGTGCCACCAGCAGAGACCTTGGGACAGCTTATGGCTACACCTTC.